Listed below are T cell receptor beta chains from one sample, sequenced in a study. TCRdb re-derived calls from the RT-PCR reads in MiXCR, one entry per CDR3 protein. The sample holds about 680,000 distinct CDR3 sequences, more than 13% seen once. The sample comprised memory CD4+ T cells from blood. The source is a female donor in good health, serving as a healthy control. CDR3s include the opening cysteine and the closing phenylalanine or tryptophan. Fields, in order: V gene, J gene, CDR3 protein.

TRBV5-1	TRBJ1-1	CASSFLFGAGGGTEAFF
TRBV30	TRBJ2-3	CAWSVGGTDTQYF
TRBV7-2	TRBJ1-2	CASSFGVNYGYTF
TRBV2	TRBJ2-3	CAKGQGNEADTQYF
TRBV7-9	TRBJ2-1	CASTWREIFNEQFF
TRBV30	TRBJ2-3	CAWTPGLAGGTDTQYF
TRBV20-1	TRBJ1-2	CSARLRGQATSNYGYTF
TRBV7-6	TRBJ2-3	CASSPRPIADTQYF
TRBV6-6	TRBJ1-2	CASRHGTANYGYTF
TRBV5-1	TRBJ2-1	CASSRGTSGGDNEQFF
TRBV20-1	TRBJ1-6	CSASTARSIDGSPLHF
TRBV20-1	TRBJ1-1	CSARQGFRVTEAFF
TRBV29-1	TRBJ1-6	CSVSVRDNSPLHF
TRBV27	TRBJ1-1	CASSKNRETEAFF
TRBV7-2	TRBJ1-2	CASSLDSARTGLMYGYTF
TRBV20-1	TRBJ2-1	CSARDQTSGRYGEQFF
TRBV20-1	TRBJ2-1	CSARTSGLLSSYNEQFF
TRBV7-8	TRBJ2-1	CASSPTGPNYNEQFF
TRBV12-3/TRBV12-4	TRBJ2-1	CASSLGTRSSYNEQFF
TRBV20-1	TRBJ2-1	CSARDVTSGRAPAFF
TRBV6-6	TRBJ1-1	CASSALGGNTEAFF
TRBV7-2	TRBJ1-3	CASSLASGTTTGNTIYF
TRBV6-2/TRBV6-3	TRBJ2-7	CASWGQGIGGEQYF
TRBV28	TRBJ1-1	CASSLEAFMKAFF
TRBV20-1	TRBJ2-7	CSVEGDSYEQYF
TRBV20-1	TRBJ2-7	CSAPRTTYEQYF
TRBV5-8	TRBJ2-3	CASSIPGQGGSTDTQYF
TRBV7-6	TRBJ2-7	CASSRDSGREQYF
TRBV5-1	TRBJ2-7	CASSRDRGLEQYF
TRBV7-2	TRBJ2-6	CASSPRARSGANVLTF
TRBV10-3	TRBJ1-5	CAISESGREVGQPQHF
TRBV7-2	TRBJ2-3	CASSFRGDTQYF
TRBV7-2	TRBJ1-1	CASSLAPGGTEAFF
TRBV28	TRBJ2-5	CASSPYFGGAEETQYF
TRBV5-1	TRBJ2-1	CASSPGTSGSYNEQFF
TRBV6-1	TRBJ2-5	CASSALRGQNYQETQYF
TRBV9	TRBJ1-1	CASSVGGTADTEAFF
TRBV20-1	TRBJ2-3	CSARDSGPGRDTQYF
TRBV20-1	TRBJ2-4	CSASGWADYKNIQYF
TRBV4-3	TRBJ1-5	CASSQTTHSNQPQHF
TRBV4-1	TRBJ1-1	CASSQAAEAFF
TRBV7-2	TRBJ1-2	CGSSPGDRHGYGYTF
TRBV4-1	TRBJ1-4	CASSLRPPTNEKLFF
TRBV5-5	TRBJ2-3	CASSRGQAFTDTQYF
TRBV20-1	TRBJ2-7	CSAGRADYEQYF
TRBV7-2	TRBJ1-5	CASSPRAGPQHF
TRBV12-3/TRBV12-4	TRBJ2-1	CASSLGGGWNLREQFF
TRBV7-9	TRBJ2-1	CASSFVSGPRLVGFKNEQFF
TRBV12-3/TRBV12-4	TRBJ1-5	CASSKSSNQPQHF
TRBV5-1	TRBJ2-1	CASSLVGVPYNEQFF
TRBV7-2	TRBJ1-6	CASSWGRMGNGSPLHF
TRBV9	TRBJ2-3	CASSGDTADTQYF
TRBV10-3	TRBJ1-1	CAINGALDTEAFF
TRBV5-1	TRBJ2-7	CASSPLTGVSYEQYF
TRBV20-1	TRBJ2-3	CSTRDIGTDTQYF
TRBV7-2	TRBJ2-2	CASSLQAANTGELFF
TRBV4-1	TRBJ2-3	CASSRGLAGGLRDTQYF
TRBV5-1	TRBJ1-1	CASAVAKVTEAFF
TRBV15	TRBJ2-7	CATSRLDRALNEQYF
TRBV5-6	TRBJ1-5	CASSLGPTEVPQHF